This T cell receptor (beta chain) was captured by sequencing in a study of shared clonotypes between healthy human individuals. CD45RO negativity and positive selection for CCR7 defined naive CD8 cells, a population that excluded terminally differentiated effector memory CD45RA+ cells. The table came from immunoSEQ multiplex PCR; TCRdb's copy has only in-frame clones and leaves some out. Of about 2.1 million clones listed, just over 90% are singletons. This clonotype was sampled from a man between 18 and 35 years old in good health. Some clones in this sample may be carry-over from other donors' samples. Sequences were obtained from naive CD8+ T cells from PBMCs.

The CDR3 coding sequence is TGTGCCAGCAGTTTAAGGGGGGTATCTGATACGCAGTATTTT. This gives the protein CASSLRGVSDTQYF. V usage is TRBV28 and J usage is TRBJ2-3, with D perhaps assigned TRBD1 or TRBD2 (6 bases each). Germline V gene lookup returns CDR1 MDHEN and CDR2 SYDVKM. Trimming shortened V by 2 bases and J by 6 bases, and 12 bases separated the two germline ends. CDR3 size: 14 residues.